Reported below is one T cell receptor beta chain. The antigen is unknown. The CDR3 sequence is 13 residues long. Deletions cut 8 bases from V and 2 bases from J, with 10 bases between. Germline assignment: CDR1 MNHNS and CDR2 SASEGT. This sample was included in a study of OX40 agonist ivuxolimab in advanced cancers. Study details: Ivuxolimab, an antibody that agonizes OX40 (CD134), was administered to the patients. The patients received ivuxolimab by intravenous route every 2 weeks at 0.01 to 10 mg/kg. Study-level results: The study did not work out the antigen specificity of the expanded peripheral T cells. In the 0.1-3.0 mg/kg groups, partial responders showed among the lowest expansion.

The assay was immunoSEQ multiplex PCR, and TCRdb's table has in-frame clones only and misses some. Here the sample spans around 51,000 clones, roughly 90% being singletons. The origin of this receptor is an adult with an advanced solid tumor such as melanoma, head and neck, liver or kidney cancer. The V call is TRBV6-1, the J call TRBJ1-3; maybe TRBD1 (5 bases). The specimen comprised CD4+ or CD8+ T cells sorted from blood, sampled in a trial of the OX40 agonist ivuxolimab. The CDR3 loop is CASGGLPGNTIYF. The CDR3, as DNA: TGTGCCAGCGGGGGACTCCCTGGAAACACCATATATTTT.